This T cell receptor (beta chain) was recovered during a study of blood T cell repertoires in COVID-19. Profiling relied on immunoSEQ multiplex PCR, and the TCRdb table lists in-frame clones only, not all of them. The sample lists roughly 250,000 clones; roughly 82% were seen once. Trimming at V came to 0 bases and at J to 6 bases, leaving 8 bases not matched to a gene. The CDR3 length is 16 residues. The germline V gene encodes CDR1 MNHEY and CDR2 SVGAGI. The chain has TRBV6-5 and TRBJ1-2, with TRBD1 identical over 9 bases. The receptor was derived from a woman in her 70s with acute or convalescent COVID-19. The sample taken for sequencing was peripheral blood. The chain's CDR3 is CASSYSKQGASDGYTF. CDR3 coding DNA: TGTGCCAGCAGTTACTCGAAACAGGGGGCGAGTGATGGCTACACCTTC.